Below are 27 T cell receptor beta chains sequenced from a single sample in a study of blood T cell repertoires in COVID-19. Generated by immunoSEQ multiplex PCR, the TCRdb table keeps only in-frame clones and is missing some. Among 150,000 or so clones listed, approximately 85% were seen once. Input material: peripheral blood. The receptors derive from a man aged 60 to 75 with COVID-19, enrolled during active disease.

The chain links TRBV2 to TRBJ1-4; 7 bases agree with TRBD1. CDR1 SNHLY and CDR2 FYNNEI come from the germline V gene. With 7 bases clipped from V and 2 bases from J, the junction kept 4 bases outside the gene matches. The CDR3 loop spans 14 amino acids. The CDR3 DNA is TGTGCCAGCAAGGGGGCGAGGACTAATGAAAAACTGTTTTTT. Its protein is CASKGARTNEKLFF.

The chain is built from TRBV7-3 and TRBJ2-2; a weak D match, TRBD2 (5 bases). This CDR3 spans 14 amino acids. The V end was cut by 5 bases, the J end by 3 bases, with 10 bases between. Germline loops: CDR1 SGHTA, CDR2 FQGTGA. The CDR3 sequence is CASSPTTYTGELFF. CDR3 in DNA: TGTGCCAGCAGCCCGACTACCTACACCGGGGAGCTGTTTTTT.

This clone has a single count. The chain links TRBV5-4 to TRBJ1-2, with TRBD1 matching 9 bases. The CDR3 contains 14 residues. Germline CDR1 SGHNT, CDR2 YYREEE (reference sequence). The V gene end was trimmed by 3 bases and the J gene end by 4 bases; junction bases not matched to a gene: 4. The CDR3, as DNA: TGTGCCAGCAGCTGGCCGGACAGGGGCTATGGCTACACCTTC. This encodes CASSWPDRGYGYTF.

The chain has TRBV18 and TRBJ2-2; 8 nucleotides match TRBD1. This CDR3 has 13 amino acids. Trimming cost V 4 bases and J 10 bases; bases outside gene matches: 5. The germline gives CDR1 KGHSH, CDR2 LQKENI. The DNA of the CDR3 is TGTGCCAGCTCACAGGACAGGGAGAAGGAGCTGTTTTTT. This codes for CASSQDREKELFF.

This chain uses TRBV11-2 with TRBJ2-5; 7 bases are a match to TRBD2. This CDR3 contains 13 residues. The trim removed 1 base at V and 7 bases at J, leaving 3 bases unmatched. From germline, CDR1 is SGHAT and CDR2 FQNNGV. The CDR3 reads CASSLASGTTQYF. The CDR3 coding sequence is TGTGCCAGCAGCTTAGCTAGCGGTACGACCCAGTACTTC.

V gene TRBV14 combines with J gene TRBJ2-2; 7 bases line up with TRBD1. This CDR3 comprises 12 residues. Germline V gene lookup returns CDR1 SGHDN and CDR2 FVKESK. Trimming took 4 bases from V and 11 from J; bases not matched to a gene: 4. In DNA form, the CDR3 reads TGTGCCAGCAGCCGGGGGACAGTTGAGCTGTTTTTT. Its protein product is CASSRGTVELFF.

This clone was found once. Other DNA sequences of this sample code for an identical CDR3. This rearrangement joins TRBV6-4 to TRBJ2-2, with 7 bases aligning to TRBD2. V was pared by 3 bases and J by 5 bases, with 3 bases of the junction left unmatched. This CDR3 region has 14 residues. Germline CDR1 and CDR2: MRHNA and SNTAGT. CDR3 in amino acids: CASSDSGGTGELFF. Written as DNA, the CDR3 is TGTGCCAGCAGTGATTCGGGGGGTACCGGGGAGCTGTTTTTT.

This chain joins TRBV29-1 and TRBJ1-2, with D possibly being TRBD1 (5 bases). CDR1 and CDR2 (germline): SQVTM, ANQGSEA. The V end was cut by 4 bases, the J end by 2 bases, with 14 bases between. This CDR3 has 14 residues. The CDR3 DNA is TGCAGCGTTGGGTTAGTTGGGGCAAACTATGGCTACACCTTC. Translation gives CSVGLVGANYGYTF.

The chain uses TRBV2 and TRBJ1-1, with D perhaps matching TRBD1 (5 bases). The germline gives CDR1 SNHLY, CDR2 FYNNEI. CDR3 size: 15 residues. V lost 4 bases, J lost 2 bases, and 14 bases lay in between. The CDR3 DNA reads TGTGCCAGCAGTGGGGGGGGGATCCCTAACACTGAAGCTTTCTTT. It is translated as CASSGGGIPNTEAFF.

The V call is TRBV24-1, the J call TRBJ2-1, with D hard to call. Trimming took off 0 bases at V and 6 bases at J, with 11 bases between the two ends. Germline-derived CDR1 and CDR2 are KGHDR and SFDVKD. This CDR3 is built from 15 residues. The CDR3 nucleotides read TGTGCCACCAGTGATTTGCAGTCCGGAGCCAATGAGCAGTTCTTC. Translation: CATSDLQSGANEQFF.

V is TRBV5-6 and J is TRBJ2-1; 9 nucleotides line up with TRBD1. Germline lookup yields CDR1 SGHDT and CDR2 YYEEEE. The CDR3 is 13 amino acids. After removal of 5 bases from V and 7 bases from J, the junction contained 4 bases not matched to a gene. The CDR3 DNA reads TGTGCCAGCAGACAGGGGGCTGTAAATGAGCAGTTCTTC. This codes for CASRQGAVNEQFF. The whole variable domain, remainder taken from reference TRBV5-6 and TRBJ2-1, is DAGVTQSPTHLIKTRGQQVTLRCSPKSGHDTVSWYQQALGQGPQFIFQYYEEEERQRGNFPDRFSGHQFPNYSSELNVNALLLGDSALYLCASRQGAVNEQFFGPGTRLTVL.

The genes are TRBV6-6 and TRBJ2-7, with 8 bases aligning to TRBD1. After removal of 0 bases from V and 1 base from J, the junction contained 5 bases not matched to a gene. CDR3 size: 16 residues. From germline, CDR1 is MNHNY and CDR2 SVGAGI (reference sequence). The CDR3 nucleotides are TGTGCCAGCAGTTACTCGGACAGGGAGATTTCCTACGAGCAGTACTTC. Translating it yields CASSYSDREISYEQYF.

The chain couples TRBV11-2 to TRBJ2-1, with 7 nucleotides matching TRBD1. The CDR3 is made up of 16 amino acids. The V gene's germline CDR1 is SGHAT and CDR2 FQNNGV. The J segment lost 2 bases and the V segment lost 0 bases, leaving 4 bases of the junction unmatched. This CDR3 reads CASSLDLGTAYNEQFF. CDR3 in DNA: TGTGCCAGCAGCTTAGATCTCGGGACAGCCTACAATGAGCAGTTCTTC.

The chain carries TRBV19 and TRBJ1-1; 10 nucleotides match TRBD1. V trimming: 5 bases; J trimming: 4 bases; junction bases outside the gene matches: 7. The CDR3 length is 15 residues. Germline CDR1 is LNHDA and CDR2 is SQIVND (reference sequence). The CDR3 is CASSQRQGARTEAFF. The CDR3 DNA is TGTGCCAGTAGTCAAAGACAGGGGGCGCGCACTGAAGCTTTCTTT.

The chain recombines TRBV12-3 or TRBV12-4 with TRBJ2-2, with D possibly TRBD1 on 5 matching bases. There are 12 residues in the CDR3. Trimming left V 6 bases short and J 9 bases short, with 11 bases between. The CDR3 spells CASSKGVRELFF. The CDR3 DNA is TGTGCCAGCAGCAAAGGGGTCCGGGAGCTGTTTTTT.

The gene calls are TRBV15 and TRBJ2-3; no clear D. The CDR3 covers 13 residues. Germline V gene sequence: CDR1 LNHNV, CDR2 YYDKDF (reference sequence). Trimming shortened V by 5 bases and J by 2 bases, and 8 bases separated the two germline ends. The CDR3, as DNA: TGTGCCACCAGCCGACACTTCACAGATACGCAGTATTTT. Its protein is CATSRHFTDTQYF. The complete variable domain, with remaining parts taken from reference TRBV15 and TRBJ2-3, reads DAMVIQNPRYQVTQFGKPVTLSCSQTLNHNVMYWYQQKSSQAPKLLFHYYDKDFNNEADTPDNFQSRRPNTSFCFLDIRSPGLGDTAMYLCATSRHFTDTQYFGPGTRLTVL.

The chain links TRBV18 to TRBJ1-4; D not certain. Germline loops: CDR1 KGHSH, CDR2 LQKENI. The CDR3 spans 14 residues. V dropped 2 bases and J dropped 8 bases, with 12 bases sitting between them. The CDR3 DNA is TGTGCCAGCTCACCAGTTAGAGGGTTCGAAAAACTGTTTTTT. Amino acids: CASSPVRGFEKLFF. Together with reference TRBV18 and TRBJ1-4, the CDR3 gives the full variable domain: NAGVMQNPRHLVRRRGQEARLRCSPMKGHSHVYWYRQLPEEGLKFMVYLQKENIIDESGMPKERFSAEFPKEGPSILRIQQVVRGDSAAYFCASSPVRGFEKLFFGSGTQLSVL.

The CDR3 here is CASSLVLTYNEQFF. DNA for the CDR3: TGTGCCAGCAGCTTGGTACTTACGTACAATGAGCAGTTCTTC. This chain connects TRBV5-8 to TRBJ2-1; D unclear. The V and J ends lost 0 bases and 4 bases respectively, with 8 bases between them. This CDR3 is 14 amino acids long. Germline CDR1 reads SGHTS; CDR2 reads YDEGEE. The variable domain in full, completed from reference TRBV5-8 and TRBJ2-1, reads EAGVTQSPTHLIKTRGQQATLRCSPISGHTSVYWYQQALGLGLQFLLWYDEGEERNRGNFPPRFSGRQFPNYSSELNVNALELEDSALYLCASSLVLTYNEQFFGPGTRLTVL.

V is TRBV5-1 and J is TRBJ1-1; weak D call: TRBD1 (6 bases). This CDR3 contains 14 residues. Trimming cost V 4 bases and J 1 base, with 11 bases left between them. CDR1 and CDR2 from the germline V gene are SGHRS and YFSETQ. DNA of the CDR3: TGCGCCAGCAGCGGGAAACAGGGGAACACTGAAGCTTTCTTT. Translated, it gives CASSGKQGNTEAFF.

The chain links TRBV7-2 to TRBJ1-1; D remains ambiguous. Looked up from germline, CDR1 is SGHTA and CDR2 is FQGNSA. Trimming removed 3 bases from V and 1 base from J, with 21 bases in between. CDR3 length: 18 amino acids. The CDR3 DNA sequence: TGTGCCAGCAGCTTTGCCCCAACGTCGGGAGGACGGAACACTGAAGCTTTCTTT. It encodes CASSFAPTSGGRNTEAFF.

The V and J genes are TRBV25-1 and TRBJ2-2; perhaps TRBD1 as D (5 bases). V was cut by 3 bases and J by 7 bases, with 9 bases left in between. Per germline, CDR1 MGHDK and CDR2 SYGVNS. The CDR3 runs to 13 residues. CDR3 nucleotide sequence: TGTGCCAGCAGTGATGCAGGGCTCGGGGAGCTGTTTTTT. Encoded protein: CASSDAGLGELFF.

The gene calls are TRBV3-1 (or the pseudogene TRBV3-2) and TRBJ1-5; TRBD1 matches 7 bases. Germline trimming cut 2 bases from V and 6 bases from J; bases unmatched to any gene: 7. Germline CDR1 is LGHDT and CDR2 is YNNKEL (reference sequence). The CDR3 runs to 15 residues. The CDR3 DNA is TGTGCCAGCAGCCAAACAGGGGCACGGGGTCAGCCCCAGCATTTT. Translation gives CASSQTGARGQPQHF.

The gene calls are TRBV3-1 (or the pseudogene TRBV3-2) and TRBJ1-1, with TRBD1 as a possible D gene (5 bases). This CDR3 contains 14 residues. The germline V gene encodes CDR1 LGHDT and CDR2 YNNKEL (reference sequence). Trimming took 3 bases from V and 6 from J, leaving 14 bases between them. DNA of the CDR3: TGTGCCAGCAGCCACGTTGGGCAGGGCTCTGAAGCTTTCTTT. It encodes CASSHVGQGSEAFF.

The chain couples TRBV7-2 to TRBJ1-4; 11 bases map to TRBD1. V dropped 4 bases and J dropped 6; count of bases not matched to a gene: 1. Germline CDR1 and CDR2: SGHTA and FQGNSA. CDR3 length: 14 amino acids. CDR3 sequence (DNA): TGTGCCAGCAGCTGGGGACAGGGGGATGAAAAACTGTTTTTT. This gives the protein CASSWGQGDEKLFF.

This chain uses TRBV2 with TRBJ1-5, with a tentative D call TRBD1 (5 bases). V dropped 6 bases and J dropped 0 bases, with 12 bases sitting between them. Germline CDR1 and CDR2: SNHLY and FYNNEI. This CDR3 is 15 amino acids long. The CDR3 here is CASRAQGNSNQPQHF. DNA for the CDR3: TGTGCCAGCAGAGCTCAGGGAAATAGCAATCAGCCCCAGCATTTT.

The chain recombines TRBV7-2 with TRBJ2-7; perhaps TRBD1 as D (6 bases). Germline V gene data show CDR1 as SGHTA and CDR2 as FQGNSA. The CDR3 extends over 13 amino acids. Trimming took 1 base from V and 7 from J, leaving 11 bases between them. The CDR3 loop reads CASSLDRVREQYF. CDR3 sequence (DNA): TGTGCCAGCAGCTTAGACAGGGTGCGGGAGCAGTACTTC.

The CDR3 spells CASSKGDRESNYGYTF. In nucleotides, the CDR3 is TGTGCCAGCAGCAAAGGGGACAGGGAAAGTAACTATGGCTACACCTTC. The V call is TRBV21-1, the J call TRBJ1-2; the table gives TRBD1 as D, unverified against the DNA. TRBV21-1 corresponds to a pseudogene. This CDR3 spans 16 amino acids.